This T cell receptor beta chain is from a study of T cell changes during pregnancy in multiple sclerosis. The table came from immunoSEQ multiplex PCR; TCRdb's copy has only in-frame clones and leaves some out. The data show about 89,000 clones, roughly 94% seen once. V was shortened by 1 base and J by 5 bases, with 12 bases between the two germline ends. The CDR3 consists of 14 residues. Per the germline V gene, CDR1 is ENHRY and CDR2 is SYGVKD. This TCR derives from a female donor with multiple sclerosis, enrolled in a pregnancy study. This chain joins TRBV10-3 and TRBJ2-7; the D gene is possibly TRBD1 (6 bases). Sequences were derived from peripheral blood, sampled in the third trimester of pregnancy. The CDR3, as DNA: TGTGCCATCAGTGAGTTCAACAGGGCACACGAGCAGTACTTC. Translated, it gives CAISEFNRAHEQYF.